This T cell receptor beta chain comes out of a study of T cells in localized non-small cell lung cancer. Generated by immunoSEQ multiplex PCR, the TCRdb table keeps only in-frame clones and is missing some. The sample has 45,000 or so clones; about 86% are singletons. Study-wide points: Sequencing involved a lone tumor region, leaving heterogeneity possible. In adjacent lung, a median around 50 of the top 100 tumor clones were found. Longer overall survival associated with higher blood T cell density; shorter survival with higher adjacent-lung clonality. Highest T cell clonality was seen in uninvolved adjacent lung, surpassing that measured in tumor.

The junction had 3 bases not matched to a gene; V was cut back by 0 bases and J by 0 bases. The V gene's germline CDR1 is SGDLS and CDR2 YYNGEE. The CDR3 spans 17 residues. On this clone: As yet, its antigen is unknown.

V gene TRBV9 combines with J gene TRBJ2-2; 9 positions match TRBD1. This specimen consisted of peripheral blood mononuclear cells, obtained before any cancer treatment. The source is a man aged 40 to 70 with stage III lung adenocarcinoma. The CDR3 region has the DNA TGTGCCAGCAGCGTAGCTAGACAGGGGGCGAACACCGGGGAGCTGTTTTTT. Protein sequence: CASSVARQGANTGELFF.